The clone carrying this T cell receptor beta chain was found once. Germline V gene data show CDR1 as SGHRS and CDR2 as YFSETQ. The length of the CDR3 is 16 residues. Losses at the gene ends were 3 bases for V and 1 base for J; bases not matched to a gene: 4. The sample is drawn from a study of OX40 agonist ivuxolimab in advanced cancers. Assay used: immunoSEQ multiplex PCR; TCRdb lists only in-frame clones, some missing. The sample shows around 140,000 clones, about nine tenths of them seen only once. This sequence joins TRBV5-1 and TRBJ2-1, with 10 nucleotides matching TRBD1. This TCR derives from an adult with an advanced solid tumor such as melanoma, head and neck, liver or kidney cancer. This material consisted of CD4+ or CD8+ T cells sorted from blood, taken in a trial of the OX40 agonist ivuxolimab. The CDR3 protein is CASSSGQGGSYNEQFF. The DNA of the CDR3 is TGCGCCAGCAGCTCTGGACAGGGGGGTTCCTACAATGAGCAGTTCTTC.